This TCR beta chain came from a study of Graves' ophthalmopathy and Graves' hyperthyroidism. Notes on the study in general: Discrimination between ophthalmopathy and stable hyperthyroidism by a 13-signature model showed more than 85% sensitivity and roughly 80% specificity.

All donors with ophthalmopathy were recorded as having moderate-to-severe activity, CAS ≥3, NOSPECS ≥4 and a duration under 3 months. Germline V gene sequence: CDR1 SGHNT, CDR2 YYREEE (reference sequence). The CDR3 sequence is 15 residues long. V lost 4 bases and J 1 base, leaving 14 bases between the germline ends. This clonotype has more than one count but fewer than ten. Antigen: not known. RNA served as the template for amplifying TCR beta CDR3 regions. An initial RT-PCR round employing HTBI primers preceded a second-round multiplex PCR. TCRdb redid the calling of the multiplex PCR reads with MiXCR, one entry per CDR3 protein. The repertoire holds about 640,000 distinct CDR3 sequences, with about 41% as singletons.

Sample: peripheral blood. The V and J genes are TRBV5-4 and TRBJ1-1; no clear D gene. This receptor was identified in an adult man with Graves' ophthalmopathy. CDR3: CASSQPSIKNTEAFF. DNA of the CDR3: TGTGCCAGCAGCCAGCCGTCTATCAAGAACACTGAAGCTTTCTTT.